The 24 T cell receptor beta chains reported below all come from one sample, sequenced in a study of T cells after somatic rescue of genetic block. Data came from immunoSEQ multiplex PCR; TCRdb stores just in-frame clones and leaves some out. The sample contains about 67,000 clones, around 92% of which appear only once. The sample taken for sequencing was peripheral blood mononuclear cells (PBMCs). The receptors here all came from a man between 40 and 49 years old.

The rearrangement links TRBV4-1 to TRBJ2-5; TRBD2 matches 10 bases. Germline V gene lookup returns CDR1 MGHRA and CDR2 YSYEKL. This CDR3 has 14 amino acids. With 4 bases clipped from V and 5 bases from J, the junction kept 4 bases outside the gene matches. CDR3: CASSRQREGETQYF. As DNA, the CDR3 is TGCGCCAGCAGCCGGCAGCGGGAGGGGGAGACCCAGTACTTC.

V gene TRBV9 combines with J gene TRBJ2-1; 7 bases fit TRBD2. The CDR3 spans 15 residues. V trimming: 2 bases; J trimming: 4 bases; junction bases outside the gene matches: 6. Germline V gene lookup returns CDR1 SGDLS and CDR2 YYNGEE. The CDR3, as DNA: TGTGCCAGCAGCGTTGAAGGACTAGTATACAATGAGCAGTTCTTC. The encoded protein is CASSVEGLVYNEQFF.

This clone was seen just once. The chain uses TRBV13 and TRBJ1-1, with D uncertain. The CDR3 runs 14 residues. V shed 0 bases and J shed 5 bases, with 10 bases lying between them. The V gene's germline CDR1 is PRHDT and CDR2 FYEKMQ (reference sequence). CDR3 nucleotides: TGTGCCAGCAGCTTAGGACGCGGGGTAACTGAAGCTTTCTTT. Its translation is CASSLGRGVTEAFF.

The rearrangement uses TRBV7-9 and TRBJ1-1, with D possibly being TRBD1 (6 bases). The CDR3 is 13 residues long. V lost 3 bases and J lost 4, with 9 bases in between. CDR1 and CDR2 from the germline V gene are SEHNR and FQNEAQ (reference sequence). The DNA for the CDR3 is TGTGCCAGCAGCTTGGAAGGGGGCACTGAAGCTTTCTTT. Translating gives CASSLEGGTEAFF. Full variable domain (rest looked up from reference TRBV7-9 and TRBJ1-1): DTGVSQNPRHKITKRGQNVTFRCDPISEHNRLYWYRQTLGQGPEFLTYFQNEAQLEKSRLLSDRFSAERPKGSFSTLEIQRTEQGDSAMYLCASSLEGGTEAFFGQGTRLTVV.

The chain is built from TRBV5-4 and TRBJ1-6, with D hard to call. CDR1 and CDR2 from the germline V gene are SGHNT and YYREEE (reference sequence). This CDR3 region has 15 residues. Between the trimmed V and J ends, which lost 2 bases and 7 bases, there was a span of 13 bases. The CDR3 DNA reads TGTGCCAGCAGCTTCATTACCTTGGGAAATTCACCCCTCCACTTT. Encoded protein: CASSFITLGNSPLHF.

The V call is TRBV7-9, the J call TRBJ1-4; unclear D gene. This CDR3 contains 15 residues. Looked up from germline, CDR1 is SEHNR and CDR2 is FQNEAQ (reference sequence). V was trimmed by 5 bases and J by 8 bases, leaving 18 bases between them. In nucleotides, the CDR3 is TGTGCCAGCAGCGAAAACGGGGAGGACCGGGAAAAACTGTTTTTT. It encodes CASSENGEDREKLFF.

The J gene is TRBJ2-2, the V gene TRBV4-2; tentatively, D is TRBD2 (6 bases). This CDR3 has 15 residues. CDR1 and CDR2 (germline): LGHNA, YNFKEQ. V was cut by 2 bases and J by 1 base, with 8 bases left in between. The CDR3 here is CASSQPTRNTGELFF. The CDR3 DNA follows: TGTGCCAGCAGCCAACCGACTAGGAACACCGGGGAGCTGTTTTTT.

This clone was seen a single time. The rearrangement joins TRBV28 to TRBJ1-5, with D tentatively TRBD1 (6 bases). Germline values: CDR1 MDHEN, CDR2 SYDVKM. The CDR3 runs to 15 residues. Trimming shortened V by 6 bases and J by 0 bases, and 12 bases separated the two germline ends. DNA for the CDR3: TGTGCCAGCAGCTCCACAGGGATTAGCAATCAGCCCCAGCATTTT. Protein product: CASSSTGISNQPQHF.

This clone was recorded once. The chain couples TRBV5-5 to TRBJ2-7, with a possible D match to TRBD1 (5 bases). V lost 3 bases and J 3 bases, leaving 16 bases between the germline ends. The CDR3 contains 15 residues. The germline CDR1 and CDR2 sequences are SGHKS and YYEKEE (reference sequence). Here the CDR3 reads CASSSNAWGRYEQYF. The CDR3 nucleotides read TGTGCCAGCAGCTCCAACGCTTGGGGCCGCTACGAGCAGTACTTC.

The genes are TRBV2 and TRBJ2-7; 7 nucleotides agree with TRBD1. This CDR3 has 14 amino acids. The V and J ends lost 8 bases and 3 bases, in that order; junction bases with no gene match: 10. The germline V gene has CDR1 SNHLY and CDR2 FYNNEI. The DNA for the CDR3 is TGTGCCAGCGAGGCCGGGACAGAAGTCTACGAGCAGTACTTC. This gives the protein CASEAGTEVYEQYF.

The chain uses TRBV2 and TRBJ2-7, with D uncertain. The CDR3 length is 15 residues. V lost 4 bases to trimming and J lost 7 bases, with 20 bases between them. Germline values: CDR1 SNHLY, CDR2 FYNNEI. CDR3 in amino acids: CASSGGHGPIMEQYF. CDR3 nucleotide sequence: TGTGCCAGCAGTGGGGGTCACGGTCCGATAATGGAGCAGTACTTC.

This clone was detected only once. The chain couples TRBV11-3 to TRBJ1-5; D not certain. Germline V CDR1 and CDR2: SGHNT, YENEEA. The CDR3 spans 13 residues. V gave up 0 bases and J gave up 0 bases, with 0 bases separating them. The CDR3 loop reads CASSLDSNQPQHF. CDR3 nucleotide sequence: TGTGCCAGCAGCTTAGATAGCAATCAGCCCCAGCATTTT.

V usage is TRBV10-3 and J usage is TRBJ2-5; no definite D call. Germline assignment: CDR1 ENHRY and CDR2 SYGVKD. This CDR3 is built from 16 residues. V was pared by 0 bases and J by 3 bases, with 14 bases between. The CDR3 bases are TGTGCCATCAGTGAGTCGATTGGGATCTCAAAAGAGACCCAGTACTTC. Translating gives CAISESIGISKETQYF.

The chain is built from TRBV7-2 and TRBJ2-5, with no clear D. The end of the DNA is better explained by TRBJ2-7, so the J call may be wrong. From germline, CDR1 is SGHTA and CDR2 FQGNSA. This CDR3 spans 13 amino acids. The CDR3 coding sequence is TGTGCCAGCAGCTTTTTTGGTTCCTACGAGCAGTACTTC. Its protein product is CASSFFGSYEQYF.

This rearrangement joins TRBV5-1 to TRBJ2-1; the match to TRBD1 covers 8 bases. Germline V CDR1 and CDR2: SGHRS, YFSETQ. Germline trimming cut 4 bases from V and 3 bases from J; bases unmatched to any gene: 9. This CDR3 comprises 16 residues. CDR3 sequence: CASSLKPGTGYNEQFF. The CDR3 nucleotides read TGCGCCAGCAGCCTCAAACCCGGGACAGGCTACAATGAGCAGTTCTTC.

This chain joins TRBV7-2 and TRBJ1-1; no clear D. V was shortened by 4 bases and J by 1 base, with 13 bases between the two germline ends. CDR3 size: 15 residues. Germline CDR1 SGHTA, CDR2 FQGNSA. CDR3 nucleotides: TGTGCCAGCAGCTCAGACCCCACGGGGAACACTGAAGCTTTCTTT. It specifies CASSSDPTGNTEAFF. Variable domain in full (rest from reference TRBV7-2 and TRBJ1-1): GAGVSQSPSNKVTEKGKDVELRCDPISGHTALYWYRQSLGQGLEFLIYFQGNSAPDKSGLPSDRFSAERTGGSVSTLTIQRTQQEDSAVYLCASSSDPTGNTEAFFGQGTRLTVV.

The chain is built from TRBV27 and TRBJ1-4, with D maybe TRBD1 (6 bases). Germline loops: CDR1 MNHEY, CDR2 SMNVEV (reference sequence). The V end was cut by 7 bases, the J end by 0 bases, with 12 bases between. This CDR3 has 15 amino acids. The CDR3 coding sequence is TGTGCCAGCAAAACTAGACAGGCAACTAATGAAAAACTGTTTTTT. As protein: CASKTRQATNEKLFF.

The rearrangement uses TRBV28 and TRBJ2-2; 10 positions match TRBD1. Germline trimming cut 6 bases from V and 7 bases from J; bases unmatched to any gene: 8. CDR1 and CDR2 from the germline V gene are MDHEN and SYDVKM. The CDR3 totals 15 residues. In DNA, the CDR3 is TGTGCCAGCAGAACCGGGACAGGGGACCTCGGGGAGCTGTTTTTT. It is translated as CASRTGTGDLGELFF.

This rearrangement joins TRBV29-1 to TRBJ1-6; 10 positions agree with TRBD1. Germline V lookup: CDR1 SQVTM, CDR2 ANQGSEA. The CDR3 is 13 residues long. The J segment lost 8 bases and the V segment lost 4 bases, leaving 2 bases of the junction unmatched. CDR3 loop: CSVGTGGDSPLHF. CDR3 nucleotides: TGCAGCGTTGGGACAGGGGGTGATTCACCCCTCCACTTT.

The CDR3: CASSLKGWGQFF. DNA of the CDR3: TGTGCCAGCAGCTTAAAGGGATGGGGGCAGTTCTTC. The gene calls are TRBV11-2 and TRBJ2-1, with D unclear. Germline V gene lookup returns CDR1 SGHAT and CDR2 FQNNGV. The germline V and J ends were trimmed by 2 bases and 12 bases, with 11 bases remaining between them. The CDR3 extends over 12 amino acids.

The chain couples TRBV4-2 to TRBJ2-1; the D call may be TRBD1 or TRBD2 (6 bases each). V lost 0 bases, J lost 6 bases, and 15 bases lay in between. Germline V lookup: CDR1 LGHNA, CDR2 YNFKEQ. The CDR3 loop spans 16 amino acids. The CDR3 sequence is CASSQDTGATVNEQFF. The CDR3 DNA is TGTGCCAGCAGCCAAGATACGGGGGCCACAGTCAATGAGCAGTTCTTC.

The genes are TRBV6-5 and TRBJ1-1, with D possibly TRBD1 on 5 matching bases. Trimming shortened V by 2 bases and J by 1 base, and 14 bases separated the two germline ends. CDR1 is MNHEY, CDR2 SVGAGI, per germline. CDR3 length equals 16 residues. CDR3 protein: CASSYMMGGRNTEAFF. As DNA, the CDR3 is TGTGCCAGCAGTTACATGATGGGGGGACGGAACACTGAAGCTTTCTTT.

This clone was counted once. The rearrangement uses TRBV4-1 and TRBJ2-7; no clear D. The CDR3 has 17 amino acids. Germline lookup yields CDR1 MGHRA and CDR2 YSYEKL. V lost 0 bases and J 7 bases, leaving 22 bases between the germline ends. CDR3 sequence: CASSQERTWVLPLEQYF. The CDR3 DNA reads as TGCGCCAGCAGCCAAGAAAGGACCTGGGTGCTCCCCTTGGAGCAGTACTTC.

The chain couples TRBV18 to TRBJ2-5; 9 nucleotides line up with TRBD1. CDR3 size: 15 residues. Trimming at V came to 2 bases and at J to 0 bases, leaving 1 base not matched to a gene. Germline V gene sequence: CDR1 KGHSH, CDR2 LQKENI. DNA of the CDR3: TGTGCCAGCTCACCAGGGACAGGGCACCAAGAGACCCAGTACTTC. Protein sequence: CASSPGTGHQETQYF. Full variable domain (remainder filled in from reference TRBV18 and TRBJ2-5): NAGVMQNPRHLVRRRGQEARLRCSPMKGHSHVYWYRQLPEEGLKFMVYLQKENIIDESGMPKERFSAEFPKEGPSILRIQQVVRGDSAAYFCASSPGTGHQETQYFGPGTRLLVL.